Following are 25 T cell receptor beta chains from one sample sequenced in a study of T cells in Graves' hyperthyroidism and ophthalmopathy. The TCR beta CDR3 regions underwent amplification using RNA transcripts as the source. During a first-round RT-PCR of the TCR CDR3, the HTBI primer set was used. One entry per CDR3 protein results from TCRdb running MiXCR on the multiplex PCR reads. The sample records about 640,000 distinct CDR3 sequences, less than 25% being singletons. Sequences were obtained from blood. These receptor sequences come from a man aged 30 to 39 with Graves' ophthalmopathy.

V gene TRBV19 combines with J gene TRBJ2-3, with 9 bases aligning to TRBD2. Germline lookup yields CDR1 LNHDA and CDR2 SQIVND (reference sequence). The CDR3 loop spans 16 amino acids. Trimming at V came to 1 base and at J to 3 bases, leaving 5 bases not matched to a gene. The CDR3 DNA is TGTGCCAGTAGTATAGCCGCGGGAGGGCCTACAGATACGCAGTATTTT. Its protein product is CASSIAAGGPTDTQYF.

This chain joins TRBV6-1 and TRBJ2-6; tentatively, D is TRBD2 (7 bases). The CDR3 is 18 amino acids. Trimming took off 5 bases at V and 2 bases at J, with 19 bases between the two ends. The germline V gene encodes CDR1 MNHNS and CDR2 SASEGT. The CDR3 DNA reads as TGTGCCAGCAGTTCCAACTTCCGGGGGGCGGCTGGGGCCAACGTCCTGACTTTC. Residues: CASSSNFRGAAGANVLTF.

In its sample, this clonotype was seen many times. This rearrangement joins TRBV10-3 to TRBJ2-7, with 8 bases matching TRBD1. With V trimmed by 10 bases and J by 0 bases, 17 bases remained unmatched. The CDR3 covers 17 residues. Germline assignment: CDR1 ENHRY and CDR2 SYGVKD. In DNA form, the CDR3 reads TGTGCCACCCAGGGGGCACCGGAGTCCAAATCCTCCTACGAGCAGTACTTC. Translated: CATQGAPESKSSYEQYF.

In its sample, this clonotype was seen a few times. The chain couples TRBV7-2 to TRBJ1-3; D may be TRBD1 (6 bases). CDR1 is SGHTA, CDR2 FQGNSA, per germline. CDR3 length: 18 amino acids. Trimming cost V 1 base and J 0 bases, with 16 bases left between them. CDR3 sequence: CASSLVAWTELSGNTIYF. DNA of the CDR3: TGTGCCAGCAGCTTAGTAGCATGGACAGAACTCTCTGGAAACACCATATATTTT.

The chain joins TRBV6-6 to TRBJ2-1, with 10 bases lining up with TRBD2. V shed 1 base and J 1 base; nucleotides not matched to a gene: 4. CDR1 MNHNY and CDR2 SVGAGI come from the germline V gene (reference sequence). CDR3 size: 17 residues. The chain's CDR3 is CASSYLALAGSYNEQFF. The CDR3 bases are TGTGCCAGCAGTTACTTAGCACTAGCGGGATCCTACAATGAGCAGTTCTTC.

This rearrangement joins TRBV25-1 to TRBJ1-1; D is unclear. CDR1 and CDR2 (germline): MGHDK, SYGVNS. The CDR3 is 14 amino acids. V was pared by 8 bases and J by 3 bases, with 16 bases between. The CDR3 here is CASGELGRDTEAFF. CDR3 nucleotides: TGTGCCAGCGGAGAACTGGGCCGAGACACTGAAGCTTTCTTT.

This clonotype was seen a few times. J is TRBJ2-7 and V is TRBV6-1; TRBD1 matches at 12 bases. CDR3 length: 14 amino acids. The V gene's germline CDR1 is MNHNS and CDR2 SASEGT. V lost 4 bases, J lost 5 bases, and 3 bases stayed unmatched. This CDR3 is CASSGGTGGHEQYF. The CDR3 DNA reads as TGTGCCAGCAGTGGTGGGACAGGGGGCCACGAGCAGTACTTC.

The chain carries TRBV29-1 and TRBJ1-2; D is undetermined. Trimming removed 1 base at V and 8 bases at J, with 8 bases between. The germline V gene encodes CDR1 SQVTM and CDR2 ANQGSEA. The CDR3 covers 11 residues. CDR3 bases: TGCAGCGTTGAAGGAATCGGCGGCTACACCTTC. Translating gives CSVEGIGGYTF.

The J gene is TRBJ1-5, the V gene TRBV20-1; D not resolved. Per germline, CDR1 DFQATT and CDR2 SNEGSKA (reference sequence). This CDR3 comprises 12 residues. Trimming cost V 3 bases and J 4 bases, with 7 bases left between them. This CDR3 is CSARDLNQPQHF. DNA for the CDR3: TGCAGTGCTAGGGATCTGAATCAGCCCCAGCATTTT.

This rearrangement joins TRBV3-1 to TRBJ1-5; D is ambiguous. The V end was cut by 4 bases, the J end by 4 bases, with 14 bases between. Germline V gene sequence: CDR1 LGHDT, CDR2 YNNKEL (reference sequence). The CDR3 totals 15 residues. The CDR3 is CASSRPPGPNQPQHF. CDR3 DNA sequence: TGTGCCAGCAGCCGCCCTCCCGGGCCTAATCAGCCCCAGCATTTT.

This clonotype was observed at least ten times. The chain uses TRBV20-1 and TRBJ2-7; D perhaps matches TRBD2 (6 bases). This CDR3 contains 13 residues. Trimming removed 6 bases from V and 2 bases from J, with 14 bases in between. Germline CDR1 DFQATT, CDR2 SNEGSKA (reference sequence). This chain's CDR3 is CSARPAGTYEQYF. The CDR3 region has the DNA TGCAGTGCCCGACCGGCGGGGACCTACGAGCAGTACTTC.

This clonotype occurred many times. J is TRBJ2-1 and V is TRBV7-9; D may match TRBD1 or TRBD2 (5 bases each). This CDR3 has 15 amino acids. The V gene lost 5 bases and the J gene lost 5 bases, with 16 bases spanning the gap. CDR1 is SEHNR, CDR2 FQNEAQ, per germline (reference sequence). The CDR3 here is CASSIRDRLNNEQFF. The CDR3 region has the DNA TGTGCCAGCAGCATCCGGGACCGCCTAAACAATGAGCAGTTCTTC.

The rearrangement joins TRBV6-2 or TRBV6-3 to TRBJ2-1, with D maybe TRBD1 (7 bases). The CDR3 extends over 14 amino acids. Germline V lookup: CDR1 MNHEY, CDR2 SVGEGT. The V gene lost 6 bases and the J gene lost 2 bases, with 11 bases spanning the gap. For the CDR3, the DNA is TGTGCCAGCAGGACAGGGAGGACCTACAATGAGCAGTTCTTC. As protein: CASRTGRTYNEQFF.

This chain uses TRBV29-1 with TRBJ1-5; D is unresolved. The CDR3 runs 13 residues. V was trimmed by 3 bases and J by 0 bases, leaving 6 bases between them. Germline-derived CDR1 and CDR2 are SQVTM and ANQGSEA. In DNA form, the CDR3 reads TGCAGCGTTGAGGAGTCTAGCAATCAGCCCCAGCATTTT. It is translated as CSVEESSNQPQHF.

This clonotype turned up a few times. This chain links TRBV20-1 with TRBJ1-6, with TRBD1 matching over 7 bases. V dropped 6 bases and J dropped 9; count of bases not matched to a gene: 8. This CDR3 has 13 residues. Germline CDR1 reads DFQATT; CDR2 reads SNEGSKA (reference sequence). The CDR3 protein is CSALRQGGSPLHF. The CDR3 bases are TGCAGTGCCCTCCGACAGGGCGGTTCACCCCTCCACTTT.

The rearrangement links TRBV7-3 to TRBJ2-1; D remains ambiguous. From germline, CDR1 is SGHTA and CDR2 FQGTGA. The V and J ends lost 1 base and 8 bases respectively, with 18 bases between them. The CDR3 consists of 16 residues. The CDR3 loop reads CASSLMLGGAFDEQFF. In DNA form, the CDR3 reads TGTGCCAGCAGCTTAATGTTGGGCGGCGCTTTCGATGAGCAGTTCTTC.

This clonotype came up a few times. CDR3 DNA: TGTGCCAGCACCCGTTGGGGCAGGGTCAGTCAGCCCCAGCATTTT. Protein sequence: CASTRWGRVSQPQHF. The chain uses TRBV5-6 and TRBJ1-5; the D gene is possibly TRBD1 (5 bases). CDR3 length: 15 amino acids. CDR1 is SGHDT, CDR2 YYEEEE, per germline. The V end was cut by 6 bases, the J end by 6 bases, with 19 bases between.

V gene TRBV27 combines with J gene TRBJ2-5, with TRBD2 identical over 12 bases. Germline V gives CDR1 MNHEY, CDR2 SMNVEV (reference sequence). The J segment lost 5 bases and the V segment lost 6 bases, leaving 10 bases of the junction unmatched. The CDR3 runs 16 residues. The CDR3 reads CASSRSTSGSQETQYF. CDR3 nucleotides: TGTGCCAGCAGCCGTTCGACTAGCGGGAGTCAGGAGACCCAGTACTTC.

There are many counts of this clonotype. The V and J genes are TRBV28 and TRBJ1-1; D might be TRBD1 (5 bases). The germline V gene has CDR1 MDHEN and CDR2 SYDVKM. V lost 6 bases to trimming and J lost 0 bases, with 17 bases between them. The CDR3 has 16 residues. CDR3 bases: TGTGCCAGCAGGTCTGAAATGGGACCCTTGAACACTGAAGCTTTCTTT. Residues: CASRSEMGPLNTEAFF.

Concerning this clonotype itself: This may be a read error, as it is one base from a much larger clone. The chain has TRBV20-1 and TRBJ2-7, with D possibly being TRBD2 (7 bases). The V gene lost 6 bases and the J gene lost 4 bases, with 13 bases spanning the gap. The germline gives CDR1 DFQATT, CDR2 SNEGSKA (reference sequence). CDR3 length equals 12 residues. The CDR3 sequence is CSAGGGWYEQYF. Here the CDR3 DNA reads TGCAGTGCGGGCGGGGGCTGGTACGAGCAGTACTTC.

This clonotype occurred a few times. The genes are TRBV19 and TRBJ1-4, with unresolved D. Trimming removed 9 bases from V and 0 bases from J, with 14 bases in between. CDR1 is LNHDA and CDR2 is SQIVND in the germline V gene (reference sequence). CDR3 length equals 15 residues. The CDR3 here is CASTPYDSTNEKLFF. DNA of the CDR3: TGTGCCAGCACTCCCTACGACTCAACTAATGAAAAACTGTTTTTT.

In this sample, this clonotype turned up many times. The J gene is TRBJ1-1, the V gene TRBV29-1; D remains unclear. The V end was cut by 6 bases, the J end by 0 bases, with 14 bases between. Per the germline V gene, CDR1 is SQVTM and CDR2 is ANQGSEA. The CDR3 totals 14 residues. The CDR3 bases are TGCAGCGTCCGAGCGGCAGGCCTGAACACTGAAGCTTTCTTT. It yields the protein CSVRAAGLNTEAFF.

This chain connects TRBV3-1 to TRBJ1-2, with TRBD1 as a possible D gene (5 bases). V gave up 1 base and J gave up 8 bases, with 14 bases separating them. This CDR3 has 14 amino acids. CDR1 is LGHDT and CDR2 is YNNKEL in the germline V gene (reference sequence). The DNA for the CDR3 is TGTGCCAGCAGCCAAGTTGGCAGGGAGGGCGGCTACACCTTC. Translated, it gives CASSQVGREGGYTF.

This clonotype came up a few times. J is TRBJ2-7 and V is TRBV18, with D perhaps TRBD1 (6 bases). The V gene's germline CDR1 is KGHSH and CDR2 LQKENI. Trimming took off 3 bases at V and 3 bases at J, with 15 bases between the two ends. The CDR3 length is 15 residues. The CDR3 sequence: CASSPYTGKGYEQYF. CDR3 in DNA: TGTGCCAGCTCACCGTACACAGGGAAAGGCTACGAGCAGTACTTC.

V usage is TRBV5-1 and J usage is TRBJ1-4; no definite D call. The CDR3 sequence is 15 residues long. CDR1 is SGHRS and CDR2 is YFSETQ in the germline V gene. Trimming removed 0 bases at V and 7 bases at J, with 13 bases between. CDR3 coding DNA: TGCGCCAGCAGCTTGGCTGACGGGTGGAGTGAAAAACTGTTTTTT. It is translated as CASSLADGWSEKLFF. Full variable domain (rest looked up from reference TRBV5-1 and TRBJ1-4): KAGVTQTPRYLIKTRGQQVTLSCSPISGHRSVSWYQQTPGQGLQFLFEYFSETQRNKGNFPGRFSGRQFSNSRSEMNVSTLELGDSALYLCASSLADGWSEKLFFGSGTQLSVL.